A selection of T cell receptor beta chains follows, all from one sample in a study of blood T cell repertoires in COVID-19. Only in-frame clones appear in the TCRdb table, and some are missing; sequencing was by immunoSEQ multiplex PCR. Among some 390,000 clones listed, around 86% were seen once. Sequencing input: peripheral blood. The receptors come from a human donor in a cohort sampled during active COVID-19. The CDR3 runs from the conserved cysteine through the conserved F or W. The D gene is left open where the match is weak. Part of the rows lack a size; the others show once, few, many or a class for expanded clones.

V	D	size	J	CDR3	DNA
TRBV6-5	TRBD1	-	TRBJ1-2	CASTRGQIYTF	TGTGCCAGCACAAGGGGACAGATCTACACCTTC
TRBV3-1/TRBV3-2	-	-	TRBJ2-3	CASSQGIGDTQYF	TGTGCCAGCAGCCAAGGGATCGGGGATACGCAGTATTTT
TRBV23-1	-	once	TRBJ2-4	CASSQSDLQGVKNIQYF	TGCGCCAGCAGTCAATCGGATTTACAGGGAGTCAAAAACATTCAGTACTTC
TRBV12-2	-	-	TRBJ2-7	CASRLPRTSGYEQYF	TGTGCAAGTCGCTTACCCCGGACTAGTGGCTACGAGCAGTACTTC
TRBV10-2	-	-	TRBJ1-2	CASSVDRLNYGYTF	TGCGCCAGCAGTGTTGACAGACTTAACTATGGCTACACCTTC
TRBV19	-	-	TRBJ2-7	CASSSTGPDEQYF	TGTGCCAGTAGTTCGACAGGCCCCGACGAGCAGTACTTC
TRBV4-1	-	-	TRBJ1-1	CASSQPRRGNTEAFF	TGCGCCAGCAGCCAACCCCGTAGGGGGAACACTGAAGCTTTCTTT
TRBV12-3/TRBV12-4	-	-	TRBJ2-2	CASTVRDTGELFF	TGTGCCAGCACTGTCCGAGACACCGGGGAGCTGTTTTTT
TRBV6-2/TRBV6-3	-	-	TRBJ2-7	CASSYPGQPYSYEQYF	TGTGCCAGCAGTTATCCCGGACAGCCCTACTCCTACGAGCAGTACTTC
TRBV18	TRBD2	-	TRBJ2-1	CASSPVPGGYNEQFF	TGTGCCAGCTCACCGGTACCGGGAGGCTACAATGAGCAGTTCTTC
TRBV9	TRBD1	-	TRBJ1-6	CASSPTGTGVNSPLHF	TGTGCCAGCAGCCCCACCGGGACAGGGGTAAATTCACCCCTCCACTTT
TRBV27	-	-	TRBJ1-2	CASREGGSGVGGYTF	TGTGCCAGCAGGGAAGGGGGTTCCGGAGTGGGTGGCTACACCTTC
TRBV5-1	-	-	TRBJ1-2	CASSLEGYNYGYTF	TGCGCCAGCAGCTTAGAGGGCTATAACTATGGCTACACCTTC
TRBV9	TRBD2	-	TRBJ2-1	CASSSGSLGNEQFF	TGTGCCAGCTCTAGCGGGAGTCTGGGGAATGAGCAGTTCTTC
TRBV4-1	TRBD1	-	TRBJ2-3	CASSQGGTGPLDTQYF	TGCGCCAGCAGCCAAGGTGGGACAGGGCCGTTAGATACGCAGTATTTT
TRBV28	-	once	TRBJ2-2	CASSWSGEGGELFF	TGTGCCAGCAGTTGGTCCGGGGAAGGCGGGGAGCTGTTTTTT
TRBV3-1/TRBV3-2	TRBD2	-	TRBJ2-5	CASSLKMTSGETQYF	TGTGCCAGCAGCCTTAAAATGACTAGCGGGGAGACCCAGTACTTC
TRBV11-2	TRBD2	-	TRBJ2-7	CASSFRLAGGPGEQYF	TGTGCCAGCAGCTTCCGACTAGCGGGAGGGCCGGGCGAGCAGTACTTC
TRBV28	TRBD2	-	TRBJ2-7	CASSFSGRAYEQYF	TGTGCCAGCAGTTTTTCAGGGAGGGCCTACGAGCAGTACTTC
TRBV5-4	TRBD1	-	TRBJ1-1	CASSLFSGGMFTEAFF	TGTGCCAGCAGCTTATTTTCAGGGGGGATGTTCACTGAAGCTTTCTTT
TRBV3-1/TRBV3-2	-	-	TRBJ1-6	CASSQDGQGSRPLHF	TGTGCCAGCAGCCAAGACGGGCAGGGGAGTCGACCCCTCCACTTT
TRBV28	-	once	TRBJ2-7	CASSRRIGGPSYEQYF	TGTGCCAGCAGCCGCCGGATCGGCGGGCCCTCCTACGAGCAGTACTTC